The 26 T cell receptor beta chains given below trace back to one sample, sequenced in a study of patients and donors after allogeneic stem cell transplantation. TCRdb analysed the RT-PCR reads with MiXCR anew, one entry per CDR3 protein. There are 200,000 to 250,000 distinct CDR3 sequences in the sample; 12% to 15% occur only once, and roughly 10% lies in the top ten. Sequenced sample: blood, either unsorted or a sorted T cell fraction (not recorded which). The receptors shown here come from a human donor who was either an allogeneic HSCT recipient or a stem cell or donor lymphocyte infusion donor (not recorded which). It is not recorded whose cells these are; they may come from a transplant donor.

The V gene is TRBV3-1, the J gene TRBJ2-7; D is uncertain. Germline-derived CDR1 and CDR2 are LGHDT and YNNKEL (reference sequence). The CDR3 has 12 amino acids. The V gene lost 1 base and the J gene lost 6 bases, with 7 bases spanning the gap. The CDR3 DNA reads as TGTGCCAGCAGCCAAGTGGACCTCGAGCAGTACTTC. Translating gives CASSQVDLEQYF.

A few counts support this clonotype. This chain links TRBV5-6 with TRBJ1-2, with 7 bases fitting TRBD1. The CDR3 covers 15 residues. The junction had 8 bases not matched to a gene; V was cut back by 0 bases and J by 6 bases. From germline, CDR1 is SGHDT and CDR2 YYEEEE. The CDR3: CASSLAGQLLHGYTF. The CDR3 DNA sequence: TGTGCCAGCAGCTTGGCGGGACAGCTTCTACATGGCTACACCTTC.

The rearrangement links TRBV5-5 to TRBJ1-5, with TRBD1 identical over 7 bases. The V and J ends lost 2 bases and 4 bases, in that order; junction bases with no gene match: 3. The CDR3 is 14 amino acids. Germline V gene sequence: CDR1 SGHKS, CDR2 YYEKEE (reference sequence). The CDR3 coding sequence is TGTGCCAGCAGCTTTCAGGGGGGAAATCAGCCCCAGCATTTT. Translated, it gives CASSFQGGNQPQHF.

The sample holds a few counts of this clonotype. The chain employs TRBV6-2 or TRBV6-3 and TRBJ2-7, with D tentatively TRBD1 or TRBD2 (5 bases each). Germline CDR1 reads MNHEY; CDR2 reads SVGEGT. CDR3 size: 14 residues. Trimming stripped 2 bases from V and 4 bases from J, with 12 bases between. CDR3 bases: TGTGCCAGCAGTTACGAGGAAGGGACGTACGAGCAGTACTTC. Amino acids: CASSYEEGTYEQYF.

The chain recombines TRBV5-6 with TRBJ2-7, with a weak D call TRBD1 (6 bases). CDR1 and CDR2 from the germline V gene are SGHDT and YYEEEE. The V end lost 4 bases, the J end lost 2 bases, and 19 bases lay between the germline ends. The CDR3 has 16 amino acids. CDR3 sequence: CASSGIRGTEAYEQYF. The CDR3, as DNA: TGTGCCAGCAGCGGAATAAGGGGGACCGAAGCCTACGAGCAGTACTTC.

The rearrangement joins TRBV7-6 to TRBJ2-5; TRBD2 aligns across 7 bases. J gave up 5 bases and V 5 bases, and 11 bases lay outside the gene matches. CDR3 length: 15 amino acids. Germline V gene lookup returns CDR1 SGHVS and CDR2 FNYEAQ. In DNA, the CDR3 is TGTGCCAGCAGCCCACCGGGAGGCCCTCGGGAGACCCAGTACTTC. Translated, it gives CASSPPGGPRETQYF.

At least ten counts were recorded for this clonotype. The gene calls are TRBV11-3 and TRBJ2-2; TRBD1 agrees at 7 bases. Germline CDR1 and CDR2: SGHNT and YENEEA. The CDR3 contains 13 residues. The ends lost 5 bases at V and 7 bases at J; junction bases unmatched: 4. CDR3 region: CASSQQGHGELFF. The CDR3 coding sequence is TGTGCCAGCAGCCAACAGGGGCACGGGGAGCTGTTTTTT. Drawing the rest from reference TRBV11-3 and TRBJ2-2, the complete variable domain is EAGVVQSPRYKIIEKKQPVAFWCNPISGHNTLYWYLQNLGQGPELLIRYENEEAVDDSQLPKDRFSAERLKGVDSTLKIQPAELGDSAVYLCASSQQGHGELFFGEGSRLTVL.

This clonotype was counted only a few times. The chain combines TRBV29-1 with TRBJ2-4, with 7 bases matching TRBD2. CDR3 length: 13 amino acids. The ends lost 4 bases at V and 7 bases at J; junction bases unmatched: 7. Germline V gene sequence: CDR1 SQVTM, CDR2 ANQGSEA. The CDR3 reads CSVGGGRGNIQYF. Written as DNA, the CDR3 is TGCAGCGTTGGGGGGGGTAGGGGTAACATTCAGTACTTC.

This clonotype was seen just once. The CDR3 loop reads CASSLRYDRAGGYTF. In DNA, the CDR3 is TGTGCCAGCAGCTTACGTTACGACAGGGCAGGCGGCTACACCTTC. This chain links TRBV5-6 with TRBJ1-2, with TRBD1 identical over 7 bases. Germline V gives CDR1 SGHDT, CDR2 YYEEEE. V lost 2 bases to trimming and J lost 8 bases; unmatched junction nucleotides: 12. This CDR3 has 15 amino acids. Variable domain in full (rest from reference TRBV5-6 and TRBJ1-2): DAGVTQSPTHLIKTRGQQVTLRCSPKSGHDTVSWYQQALGQGPQFIFQYYEEEERQRGNFPDRFSGHQFPNYSSELNVNALLLGDSALYLCASSLRYDRAGGYTFGSGTRLTVV.

This clonotype was seen more than once but under ten times. V is TRBV7-9 and J is TRBJ1-2, with unresolved D. The CDR3 is 15 amino acids. V shed 5 bases and J shed 2 bases, with 15 bases lying between them. Germline V gives CDR1 SEHNR, CDR2 FQNEAQ (reference sequence). The CDR3 protein is CASSTREGANYGYTF. CDR3 bases: TGTGCCAGCAGCACTAGGGAGGGTGCCAACTATGGCTACACCTTC.

The chain employs TRBV9 and TRBJ2-1; 7 nucleotides align to TRBD2. The CDR3 covers 15 residues. Losses at the gene ends were 3 bases for V and 9 bases for J; bases not matched to a gene: 12. CDR1 is SGDLS, CDR2 YYNGEE, per germline. The DNA for the CDR3 is TGTGCCAGCAGCGCTCGGGACTATCGCATGGGTGAGCAGTTCTTC. Amino acid sequence: CASSARDYRMGEQFF. The entire variable domain, with the rest obtained from reference TRBV9 and TRBJ2-1, is as follows: DSGVTQTPKHLITATGQRVTLRCSPRSGDLSVYWYQQSLDQGLQFLIQYYNGEERAKGNILERFSAQQFPDLHSELNLSSLELGDSALYFCASSARDYRMGEQFFGPGTRLTVL.

This clonotype was observed many times. This chain links TRBV11-3 with TRBJ2-3, with 7 bases lining up with TRBD2. Per the germline V gene, CDR1 is SGHNT and CDR2 is YENEEA. J was trimmed by 4 bases and V by 5 bases; bases with no gene match: 9. The CDR3 sequence is 15 residues long. CDR3 coding DNA: TGTGCCAGCAGCCGACCTAGCGGTGGCGCAGATACGCAGTATTTT. It yields the protein CASSRPSGGADTQYF. The variable domain in full, completed from reference TRBV11-3 and TRBJ2-3, reads EAGVVQSPRYKIIEKKQPVAFWCNPISGHNTLYWYLQNLGQGPELLIRYENEEAVDDSQLPKDRFSAERLKGVDSTLKIQPAELGDSAVYLCASSRPSGGADTQYFGPGTRLTVL.

This clonotype has ten or more counts. The rearrangement joins TRBV7-2 to TRBJ2-1; D is possibly TRBD2 (6 bases). This CDR3 is built from 12 residues. Per germline, CDR1 SGHTA and CDR2 FQGNSA. V was clipped by 5 bases and J by 5 bases, with 7 bases between them. Here the CDR3 DNA reads TGTGCCAGCAGCCGGGAGCACAATGAGCAGTTCTTC. Protein product: CASSREHNEQFF.

This clonotype was counted between two and nine times. This chain connects TRBV20-1 to TRBJ2-1, with 15 nucleotides matching TRBD2. The CDR3 runs 15 residues. The V gene end was trimmed by 6 bases and the J gene end by 8 bases; junction bases not matched to a gene: 8. The germline V gene encodes CDR1 DFQATT and CDR2 SNEGSKA (reference sequence). This chain's CDR3 is CSASGLAGGYDEQFF. DNA for the CDR3: TGCAGTGCAAGTGGACTAGCGGGAGGGTACGATGAGCAGTTCTTC.

Comment on this clonotype: This clone may be a read error of a much larger clone one base away. The chain combines TRBV20-1 with TRBJ1-1; 7 bases agree with TRBD1. V lost 3 bases, J lost 1 base, and 8 bases stayed unmatched. Germline CDR1 is DFQATT and CDR2 is SNEGSKA (reference sequence). There are 15 residues in the CDR3. The CDR3 DNA is TGCAGTGCTAGTAGGGGGCTACCGGGGAACACTGAAGCTTTCTTT. This translates into CSASRGLPGNTEAFF.

Ten or more counts support this clonotype. The chain recombines TRBV27 with TRBJ2-1, with D unresolved. Between the trimmed V and J ends, which lost 6 bases and 5 bases, there was a span of 11 bases. CDR3 length equals 13 residues. Germline V CDR1 and CDR2: MNHEY, SMNVEV (reference sequence). Here the CDR3 reads CASRQNGNNEQFF. CDR3 bases: TGTGCCAGCAGGCAAAACGGTAACAATGAGCAGTTCTTC.

This clonotype has only a few counts. V usage is TRBV6-1 and J usage is TRBJ1-5, with D possibly being TRBD1 (5 bases). Germline CDR1 and CDR2: MNHNS and SASEGT. Trimming cost V 7 bases and J 3 bases, with 16 bases left between them. This CDR3 is built from 15 residues. CDR3 nucleotides: TGTGCCAGCACTCAGAGGGCAGGGTACAATCAGCCCCAGCATTTT. Protein sequence: CASTQRAGYNQPQHF.

The V gene is TRBV15, the J gene TRBJ2-7; 9 bases fit TRBD1. The V and J ends lost 0 bases and 6 bases, in that order; junction bases with no gene match: 9. This CDR3 is built from 16 residues. Looked up from germline, CDR1 is LNHNV and CDR2 is YYDKDF (reference sequence). The CDR3 loop is CATSREQGARGAEQYF. In DNA form, the CDR3 reads TGTGCCACCAGCAGAGAACAGGGGGCCCGGGGGGCCGAGCAGTACTTC.

This clonotype was counted many times. The chain couples TRBV10-3 to TRBJ2-5; no firm D call. The germline gives CDR1 ENHRY, CDR2 SYGVKD. V lost 3 bases and J lost 3, with 11 bases in between. This CDR3 contains 14 residues. The CDR3 reads CAISDSAYEETQYF. In nucleotides, the CDR3 is TGTGCCATCAGTGATTCGGCGTATGAAGAGACCCAGTACTTC.

V is TRBV6-1 and J is TRBJ1-3, with unresolved D. V lost 7 bases and J lost 0, with 10 bases in between. CDR1 and CDR2 from the germline V gene are MNHNS and SASEGT. The CDR3 loop spans 14 amino acids. CDR3 loop: CASKPRYSGNTIYF. The CDR3 nucleotides are TGTGCCAGCAAGCCGCGTTACTCTGGAAACACCATATATTTT.

In its sample, this clonotype was seen a few times. The J gene is TRBJ2-3, the V gene TRBV20-1, with no clear D. The CDR3 loop spans 13 amino acids. V lost 6 bases and J 1 base, leaving 11 bases between the germline ends. Looked up from germline, CDR1 is DFQATT and CDR2 is SNEGSKA (reference sequence). The CDR3 DNA follows: TGCAGTGCCAAAGACTTCGGCACAGATACGCAGTATTTT. This gives the protein CSAKDFGTDTQYF.

Written as DNA, the CDR3 is TGTGCCAGCAAAGTCACAGATACGCAGTATTTT. This encodes CASKVTDTQYF. The chain couples TRBV6-2 or TRBV6-3 to TRBJ2-3, with unresolved D. The CDR3 spans 11 residues. V dropped 7 bases and J dropped 2 bases, with 4 bases sitting between them. Germline CDR1 MNHEY, CDR2 SVGEGT.

This clonotype was seen a few times. V and J are TRBV5-6 and TRBJ2-3; 9 bases are shared with TRBD2. With 1 base clipped from V and 4 bases from J, the junction kept 10 bases outside the gene matches. This CDR3 region has 17 residues. CDR1 SGHDT and CDR2 YYEEEE come from the germline V gene. CDR3 amino acids: CASSLWLAGMKADTQYF. The CDR3 nucleotides read TGTGCCAGCAGCTTGTGGCTAGCGGGAATGAAGGCAGATACGCAGTATTTT.

This clonotype appeared many times. The genes are TRBV20-1 and TRBJ1-5, with 9 nucleotides matching TRBD1. CDR1 and CDR2 (germline): DFQATT, SNEGSKA (reference sequence). CDR3 length: 12 amino acids. Trimming cost V 6 bases and J 4 bases; bases outside gene matches: 1. The CDR3 DNA follows: TGCAGTGCGGACAGGGGAAATCAGCCCCAGCATTTT. Protein: CSADRGNQPQHF.

V and J are TRBV20-1 and TRBJ2-3, with a weak D call TRBD2 (6 bases). The V end was cut by 2 bases, the J end by 7 bases, with 22 bases between. Germline-derived CDR1 and CDR2 are DFQATT and SNEGSKA (reference sequence). The length of the CDR3 is 16 residues. Here the CDR3 reads CSARPTSRGQANTQYF. The CDR3 nucleotides read TGCAGTGCTAGACCAACCTCGCGGGGCCAGGCAAATACGCAGTATTTT.

The table lists this clonotype with a few counts. At one of its ends the junction is not consistent with the germline gene, which may arise from a read error. The chain has TRBV5-1 and TRBJ2-7; 13 bases map to TRBD2. Germline loops: CDR1 SGHRS, CDR2 YFSETQ. The CDR3 has 15 residues. The CDR3 sequence: CVSSLGLAGTYEQYF. In nucleotides, the CDR3 is TGCGTCAGCAGCTTGGGACTAGCGGGGACCTACGAGCAGTACTTC.